The rows below give T cell receptor beta chains drawn from one sample of a study of cytomegalovirus exposure and HLA in healthy donors. Produced via immunoSEQ multiplex PCR; TCRdb's table is partial and in-frame only. This sample has about 160,000 clones, with around 80% found just once. Sequences were obtained from PBMCs. These receptors were collected from a male donor in good health and CMV-seropositive. The CDR3 runs from the conserved cysteine through the conserved F or W. A D gene is named only where the DNA matches it firmly. Only some rows state a clone size, as once, few, many or a class for expanded clones.

J gene	clone size	D gene	V gene	CDR3 DNA	CDR3 protein
TRBJ2-7	few	.	TRBV7-8	TGTGCCAGCAGCCGCGTCCGGGAAAAACGGCCCTACGAGCAGTACTTC	CASSRVREKRPYEQYF
TRBJ2-3	.	.	TRBV5-1	TGCGCCAGCAGCCAGGGTGTAGGGTCCGATACGCAGTATTTT	CASSQGVGSDTQYF
TRBJ2-1	.	.	TRBV19	TGTGCCAGTCGTATCGGGACTCTCGACAATGAGCAGTTCTTC	CASRIGTLDNEQFF
TRBJ2-1	.	.	TRBV11-3	TGTGCCAGCAGATCGGCGGGTCGGCCGAAGAATGAGCAGTTCTTC	CASRSAGRPKNEQFF
TRBJ2-3	.	.	TRBV28	TGTGCCAGCAGTACCCCCGCGGGGGATACGCAGTATTTT	CASSTPAGDTQYF
TRBJ2-1	.	.	TRBV7-9	TGTGCCAGCAGCTTAATGGCCTCGGGGAATGAGCAGTTCTTC	CASSLMASGNEQFF
TRBJ2-3	once	.	TRBV11-2	TGTGCCAGCAGCTCCCTCGCGGCGGGCACAGATACGCAGTATTTT	CASSSLAAGTDTQYF
TRBJ2-7	few	TRBD1	TRBV6-1	TGTGCCAGCAGCGGACAGGGAACCTTATTGAACGAGCAGTACTTC	CASSGQGTLLNEQYF
TRBJ2-1	.	.	TRBV9	TGTGCCAGCAGCGGGGGAGGGGGAGGCCCTAGGAATGAGCAGTTCTTC	CASSGGGGGPRNEQFF
TRBJ1-4	few	.	TRBV5-1	TGCGCCAGCAGCTTGGACAGTGCAACTAATGAAAAACTGTTTTTT	CASSLDSATNEKLFF
TRBJ2-3	.	.	TRBV2	TGTGCCAGCATCGCCTTGACTCGAGAAGGCACAGATACGCAGTATTTT	CASIALTREGTDTQYF
TRBJ2-1	few	.	TRBV15	TGTGCCACCAGCCCCGGGAGCGGAAATGAGCAGTTCTTC	CATSPGSGNEQFF
TRBJ2-3	.	.	TRBV5-1	TGCGCCAGCAGACAAACTAGAGAACCAATTTGGGCTACGCAGTATTTT	CASRQTREPIWATQYF
TRBJ2-2	.	.	TRBV15	TGTGCCACCAGCATTAACAGGGACACCGGGGAGCTGTTTTTT	CATSINRDTGELFF
TRBJ2-1	.	TRBD2	TRBV4-1	TGCGCCAGCAGCCAACCTAGCGGGAGAAGGCTGGGGAGCCCAGGGAATGAGCAGTTCTTC	CASSQPSGRRLGSPGNEQFF
TRBJ2-2	few	.	TRBV13	TGTGCCAAGCGGGCTACCACCGGGGAGCTGTTTTTT	CAKRATTGELFF
TRBJ2-1	.	.	TRBV7-6	TGTGCCAGCAGCTTATTGGTCTCGGTCCCCGGCCAGGTAGTCAATGAGCAGTTCTTC	CASSLLVSVPGQVVNEQFF
TRBJ1-5	.	.	TRBV28	TGTGCCAGCAAATTGCTAGGAGGGGTCTATCAGCCCCAGCATTTT	CASKLLGGVYQPQHF
TRBJ2-1	.	TRBD1	TRBV7-9	TGTGCCAGCAGCCCCGGACAGGGTGTCTCCTACAATGAGCAGTTCTTC	CASSPGQGVSYNEQFF
TRBJ2-1	.	TRBD2	TRBV9	TGTGCCAGCAGCGTAGCTGGGGCGGGAGTAGGCGGCGAGCAGTTCTTC	CASSVAGAGVGGEQFF
TRBJ2-1	.	.	TRBV9	TGTGCCAGCAGCACCCGGACAGCGGTAACTAGCGAAGAGGGCTACAATGAGCAGTTCTTC	CASSTRTAVTSEEGYNEQFF
TRBJ2-1	.	TRBD2	TRBV10-2	TGCGCCAGCAGTGGGGTGGGAGGGTCCTACAATGAGCAGTTCTTC	CASSGVGGSYNEQFF
TRBJ2-1	.	.	TRBV5-4	TGTGCCAGCAGCTCCCTCCTGAGCTCCTACAATGAGCAGTTCTTC	CASSSLLSSYNEQFF
TRBJ1-1	.	TRBD1	TRBV7-2	TGTGCCAGCAGCTTATCTATGATCGCAGGGGGAGGAACTGAAGCTTTCTTT	CASSLSMIAGGGTEAFF
TRBJ2-5	few	TRBD2	TRBV18	TGTGCCAGCTCACCAGGGCTAGCGGGGCAAGAGACCCAGTACTTC	CASSPGLAGQETQYF